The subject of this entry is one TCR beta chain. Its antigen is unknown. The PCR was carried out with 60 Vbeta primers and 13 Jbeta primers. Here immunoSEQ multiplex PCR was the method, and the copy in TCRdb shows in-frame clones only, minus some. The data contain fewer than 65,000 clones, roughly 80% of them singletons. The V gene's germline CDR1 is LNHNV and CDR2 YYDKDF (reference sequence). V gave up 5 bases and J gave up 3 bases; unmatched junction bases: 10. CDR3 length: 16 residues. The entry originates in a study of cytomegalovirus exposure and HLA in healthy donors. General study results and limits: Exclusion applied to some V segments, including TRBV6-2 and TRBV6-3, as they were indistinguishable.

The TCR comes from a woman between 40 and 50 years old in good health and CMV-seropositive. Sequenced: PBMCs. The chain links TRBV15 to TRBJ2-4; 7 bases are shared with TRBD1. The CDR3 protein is CATSRGRGQVKNIQYF. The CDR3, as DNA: TGTGCCACCAGCCGTGGTAGGGGGCAAGTCAAAAACATTCAGTACTTC.